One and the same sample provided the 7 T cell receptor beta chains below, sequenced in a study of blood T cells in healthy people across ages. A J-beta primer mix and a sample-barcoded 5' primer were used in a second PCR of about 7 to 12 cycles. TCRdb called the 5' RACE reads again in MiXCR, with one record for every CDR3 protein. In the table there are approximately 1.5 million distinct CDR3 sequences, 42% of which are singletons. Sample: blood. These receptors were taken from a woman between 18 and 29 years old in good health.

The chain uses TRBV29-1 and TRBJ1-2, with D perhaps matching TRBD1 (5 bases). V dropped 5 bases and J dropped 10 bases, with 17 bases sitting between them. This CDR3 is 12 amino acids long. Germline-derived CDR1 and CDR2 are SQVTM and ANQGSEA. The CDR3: CSVTGTAGDYTF. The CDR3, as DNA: TGCAGCGTTACAGGCACTGCGGGTGACTACACCTTC. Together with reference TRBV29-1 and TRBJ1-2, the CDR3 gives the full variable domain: SAVISQKPSRDICQRGTSLTIQCQVDSQVTMMFWYRQQPGQSLTLIATANQGSEATYESGFVIDKFPISRPNLTFSTLTVSNMSPEDSSIYLCSVTGTAGDYTFGSGTRLTVV.

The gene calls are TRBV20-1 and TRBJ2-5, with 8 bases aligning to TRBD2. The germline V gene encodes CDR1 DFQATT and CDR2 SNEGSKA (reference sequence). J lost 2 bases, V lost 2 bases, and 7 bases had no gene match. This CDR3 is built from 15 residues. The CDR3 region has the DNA TGCAGTGCTAGACCCTATCGACTAGCGCAAGAGACCCAGTACTTC. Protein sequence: CSARPYRLAQETQYF.

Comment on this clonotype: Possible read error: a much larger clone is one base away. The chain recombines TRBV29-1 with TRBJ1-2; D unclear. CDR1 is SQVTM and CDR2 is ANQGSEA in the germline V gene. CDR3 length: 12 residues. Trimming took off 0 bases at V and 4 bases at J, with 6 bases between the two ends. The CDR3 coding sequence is TGCAGCGTTGAAGATCGGGCCTATGGCTACACCTTC. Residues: CSVEDRAYGYTF.

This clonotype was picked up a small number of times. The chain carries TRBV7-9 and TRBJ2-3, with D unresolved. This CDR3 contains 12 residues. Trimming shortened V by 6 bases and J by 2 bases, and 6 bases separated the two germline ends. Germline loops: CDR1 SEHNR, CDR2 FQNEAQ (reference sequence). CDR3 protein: CASRSHTDTQYF. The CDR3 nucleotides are TGTGCCAGCAGATCCCACACAGATACGCAGTATTTT.

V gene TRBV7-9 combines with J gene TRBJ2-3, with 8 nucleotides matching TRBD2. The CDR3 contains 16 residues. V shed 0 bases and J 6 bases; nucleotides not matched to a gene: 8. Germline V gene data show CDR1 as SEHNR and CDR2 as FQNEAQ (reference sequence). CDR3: CASSLARGTSRDTQYF. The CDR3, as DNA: TGTGCCAGCAGCTTAGCGCGGGGGACTAGTCGCGATACGCAGTATTTT.

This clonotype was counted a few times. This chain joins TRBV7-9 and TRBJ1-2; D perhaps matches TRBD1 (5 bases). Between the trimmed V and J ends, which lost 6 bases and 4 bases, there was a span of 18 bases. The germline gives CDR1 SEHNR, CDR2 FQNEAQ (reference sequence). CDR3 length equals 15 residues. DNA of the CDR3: TGTGCCAGCAGTACAACCCAGGGAAGACTCTATGGCTACACCTTC. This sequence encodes CASSTTQGRLYGYTF. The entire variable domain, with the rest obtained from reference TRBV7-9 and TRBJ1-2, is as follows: DTGVSQNPRHKITKRGQNVTFRCDPISEHNRLYWYRQTLGQGPEFLTYFQNEAQLEKSRLLSDRFSAERPKGSFSTLEIQRTEQGDSAMYLCASSTTQGRLYGYTFGSGTRLTVV.

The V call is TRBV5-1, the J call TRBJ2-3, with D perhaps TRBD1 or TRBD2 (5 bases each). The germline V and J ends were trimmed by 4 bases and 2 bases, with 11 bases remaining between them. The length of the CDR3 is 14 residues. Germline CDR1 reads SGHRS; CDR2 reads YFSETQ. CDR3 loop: CASSRDLNTDTQYF. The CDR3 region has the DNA TGCGCCAGCAGCCGGGACCTTAACACAGATACGCAGTATTTT.